The 21 T cell receptor beta chains below were found in one sample sequenced in a study of neoadjuvant anti-PD-1 for oral cavity cancer. TCRdb's copy holds only in-frame clones and misses some; the assay was immunoSEQ multiplex PCR. The sample shows 15,000 to 20,000 clones, approximately 79% of them seen only once. This material consisted of PBMCs, taken before nivolumab (anti-PD-1) treatment. These receptors originate from a person between 40 and 85 years old with oral cavity squamous cell carcinoma.

The chain is built from TRBV11-2 and TRBJ1-3; D may be TRBD1 (6 bases). CDR3 size: 14 residues. Germline V gene data show CDR1 as SGHAT and CDR2 as FQNNGV. Trimming stripped 8 bases from V and 0 bases from J, with 11 bases between. The CDR3 region is CASGDNYSGNTIYF. CDR3 in DNA: TGTGCCAGCGGGGACAATTACTCTGGAAACACCATATATTTT.

V gene TRBV6-1 combines with J gene TRBJ1-5; maybe TRBD1 (5 bases). The CDR3 runs 16 residues. Germline assignment: CDR1 MNHNS and CDR2 SASEGT. Trimming pared 0 bases from V and 0 bases from J, leaving 9 bases between. The CDR3 coding sequence is TGTGCCAGCAGTGAAGCGTTGGGGGTTAGCAATCAGCCCCAGCATTTT. The encoded protein is CASSEALGVSNQPQHF.

V usage is TRBV15 and J usage is TRBJ1-2; D may be TRBD1 (5 bases). Germline CDR1 and CDR2: LNHNV and YYDKDF (reference sequence). This CDR3 region has 15 residues. V dropped 6 bases and J dropped 4 bases, with 18 bases sitting between them. In DNA, the CDR3 is TGTGCCACCAGTCAGGGTACCAGCACAGGCTATGGCTACACCTTC. It encodes CATSQGTSTGYGYTF.

The sample holds a few counts of this clone. The V and J genes are TRBV28 and TRBJ1-2; D is unclear. Trimming took off 5 bases at V and 7 bases at J, with 11 bases between the two ends. This CDR3 region has 12 residues. CDR1 is MDHEN, CDR2 SYDVKM, per germline. The CDR3 DNA is TGTGCCAGCAGTGTCCGGTCCCGTGGCTACACCTTC. Its protein product is CASSVRSRGYTF.

This clone was seen only a few times. This chain links TRBV6-1 with TRBJ2-1; TRBD1 matches at 9 bases. The CDR3 totals 15 residues. The V gene's germline CDR1 is MNHNS and CDR2 SASEGT. The V segment lost 0 bases and the J segment 8 bases; nucleotides outside the gene matches: 5. CDR3 sequence: CASSEAGQGRDEQFF. Here the CDR3 DNA reads TGTGCCAGCAGTGAAGCGGGACAGGGTAGGGATGAGCAGTTCTTC.

The chain links TRBV27 to TRBJ2-1; unclear D gene. Germline CDR1 reads MNHEY; CDR2 reads SMNVEV (reference sequence). The CDR3 is 14 residues long. V lost 2 bases and J 6 bases, leaving 11 bases between the germline ends. CDR3 sequence: CASSLQQAGNEQFF. The CDR3 nucleotides read TGTGCCAGCAGTTTACAGCAGGCCGGCAATGAGCAGTTCTTC.

The J gene is TRBJ2-7, the V gene TRBV5-1; 10 bases fit TRBD2. The CDR3 spans 13 residues. The germline gives CDR1 SGHRS, CDR2 YFSETQ. Germline trimming cut 4 bases from V and 6 bases from J; bases unmatched to any gene: 4. Written as DNA, the CDR3 is TGCGCCAGCAGCGGCGGACTAGCGGCCGAGCAGTACTTC. As protein: CASSGGLAAEQYF.

The chain joins TRBV30 to TRBJ2-7; the D is unclear. V shed 2 bases and J shed 3 bases, with 5 bases lying between them. The germline V gene encodes CDR1 GTSNPN and CDR2 SVGIG (reference sequence). The CDR3 loop spans 11 amino acids. Here the CDR3 DNA reads TGTGCCTGGAGTTCCTACTACGAGCAGTACTTC. Translation gives CAWSSYYEQYF.

This chain connects TRBV12-5 to TRBJ2-5, with D possibly matching TRBD2 (7 bases). Deletions cut 8 bases from V and 5 bases from J, with 12 bases between. The germline gives CDR1 LGHNT, CDR2 FRNRAP. This CDR3 contains 12 residues. The CDR3 is CASSGGSETQYF. CDR3 DNA sequence: TGTGCTAGTTCGGGGGGCTCGGAGACCCAGTACTTC.

The chain joins TRBV30 to TRBJ1-3, with D tentatively TRBD1 (6 bases). Deletions cut 5 bases from V and 1 base from J, with 6 bases between. Germline V gene lookup returns CDR1 GTSNPN and CDR2 SVGIG (reference sequence). The length of the CDR3 is 12 residues. The CDR3 spells CAWGQSGNTIYF. CDR3 DNA sequence: TGTGCCTGGGGACAGTCTGGAAACACCATATATTTT.

This clone was observed a few times. This chain links TRBV7-3 with TRBJ2-2; no clear D gene. This CDR3 contains 13 residues. Trimming stripped 5 bases from V and 1 base from J, with 5 bases between. Germline CDR1 and CDR2: SGHTA and FQGTGA. The CDR3, as DNA: TGTGCCAGCAGCCCTCAGAACACCGGGGAGCTGTTTTTT. Translated: CASSPQNTGELFF. Full variable domain (missing parts from reference TRBV7-3 and TRBJ2-2): GAGVSQTPSNKVTEKGKYVELRCDPISGHTALYWYRQSLGQGPEFLIYFQGTGAADDSGLPNDRFFAVRPEGSVSTLKIQRTERGDSAVYLCASSPQNTGELFFGEGSRLTVL.

V gene TRBV29-1 combines with J gene TRBJ1-2; D gene ambiguous. Germline V gene lookup returns CDR1 SQVTM and CDR2 ANQGSEA. The CDR3 loop spans 10 amino acids. Trimming took 4 bases from V and 8 from J, leaving 8 bases between them. CDR3: CSVGDVGYTF. The CDR3 DNA reads as TGCAGCGTTGGGGATGTCGGCTACACCTTC.

V and J are TRBV29-1 and TRBJ2-1; 11 nucleotides match TRBD2. After removal of 8 bases from V and 8 bases from J, the junction contained 5 bases not matched to a gene. The CDR3 sequence is 12 residues long. From germline, CDR1 is SQVTM and CDR2 ANQGSEA. Here the CDR3 reads CSITSGSDEQFF. In DNA form, the CDR3 reads TGCAGCATCACTAGCGGGAGCGATGAGCAGTTCTTC.

The chain combines TRBV2 with TRBJ1-4; TRBD1 is a possible D gene (5 bases). Trimming cost V 2 bases and J 5 bases, with 12 bases left between them. Looked up from germline, CDR1 is SNHLY and CDR2 is FYNNEI. The CDR3 spans 15 residues. The CDR3: CASSEQGLDNEKLFF. For the CDR3, the DNA is TGTGCCAGCAGTGAACAGGGCCTGGACAATGAAAAACTGTTTTTT.

V gene TRBV7-3 combines with J gene TRBJ2-5; 8 nucleotides match TRBD2. J was trimmed by 9 bases and V by 5 bases; bases with no gene match: 8. In germline, CDR1 is SGHTA, CDR2 FQGTGA. This CDR3 region has 13 residues. CDR3 sequence reads: CASSPAAGRAQYF. The CDR3 nucleotides read TGTGCCAGCAGCCCCGCCGCCGGGAGGGCCCAGTACTTC.

The chain is built from TRBV27 and TRBJ1-2, with D unresolved. Trimming pared 5 bases from V and 0 bases from J, leaving 7 bases between. This CDR3 has 13 residues. The germline gives CDR1 MNHEY, CDR2 SMNVEV (reference sequence). CDR3 in amino acids: CASSRLSNYGYTF. The CDR3 DNA is TGTGCCAGCAGTCGCCTCTCTAACTATGGCTACACCTTC.

This CDR3 reads CSVEGSGSTDTQYF. The CDR3 nucleotides read TGCAGCGTTGAAGGAAGTGGGAGCACAGATACGCAGTATTTT. The rearrangement links TRBV29-1 to TRBJ2-3; D unresolved. V shed 1 base and J shed 0 bases, with 8 bases lying between them. The CDR3 extends over 14 amino acids. CDR1 and CDR2 (germline): SQVTM, ANQGSEA.

This clone occurred a few times. The chain is built from TRBV6-6 and TRBJ1-5; 7 bases match TRBD1. The CDR3 contains 15 residues. The germline CDR1 and CDR2 sequences are MNHNY and SVGAGI (reference sequence). V shed 4 bases and J 4 bases; nucleotides not matched to a gene: 7. In nucleotides, the CDR3 is TGTGCCAGCAGTTCAACAGGGGCAGGGAATCAGCCCCAGCATTTT. It codes for CASSSTGAGNQPQHF.

The gene calls are TRBV27 and TRBJ2-6; D call uncertain. The germline gives CDR1 MNHEY, CDR2 SMNVEV (reference sequence). The CDR3 has 15 amino acids. Trimming removed 6 bases at V and 0 bases at J, with 9 bases between. CDR3 DNA sequence: TGTGCCAGCAGCCGAGAGAACTCTGGGGCCAACGTCCTGACTTTC. It translates to CASSRENSGANVLTF.

There are a few counts of this clone. The chain combines TRBV18 with TRBJ2-2; a possible D gene is TRBD1 (6 bases). Trimming removed 5 bases from V and 3 bases from J, with 10 bases in between. CDR1 and CDR2 from the germline V gene are KGHSH and LQKENI. The CDR3 covers 14 residues. The CDR3 sequence: CASSEQGYTGELFF. The CDR3 coding sequence is TGTGCCAGCTCAGAACAGGGCTACACCGGGGAGCTGTTTTTT.

The chain combines TRBV27 with TRBJ1-4; 7 bases map to TRBD1. The ends lost 4 bases at V and 4 bases at J; junction bases unmatched: 6. Per the germline V gene, CDR1 is MNHEY and CDR2 is SMNVEV (reference sequence). The CDR3 is made up of 15 amino acids. CDR3 DNA: TGTGCCAGCAGTTCCTCGACAGGGAATAATGAAAAACTGTTTTTT. Its translation is CASSSSTGNNEKLFF.